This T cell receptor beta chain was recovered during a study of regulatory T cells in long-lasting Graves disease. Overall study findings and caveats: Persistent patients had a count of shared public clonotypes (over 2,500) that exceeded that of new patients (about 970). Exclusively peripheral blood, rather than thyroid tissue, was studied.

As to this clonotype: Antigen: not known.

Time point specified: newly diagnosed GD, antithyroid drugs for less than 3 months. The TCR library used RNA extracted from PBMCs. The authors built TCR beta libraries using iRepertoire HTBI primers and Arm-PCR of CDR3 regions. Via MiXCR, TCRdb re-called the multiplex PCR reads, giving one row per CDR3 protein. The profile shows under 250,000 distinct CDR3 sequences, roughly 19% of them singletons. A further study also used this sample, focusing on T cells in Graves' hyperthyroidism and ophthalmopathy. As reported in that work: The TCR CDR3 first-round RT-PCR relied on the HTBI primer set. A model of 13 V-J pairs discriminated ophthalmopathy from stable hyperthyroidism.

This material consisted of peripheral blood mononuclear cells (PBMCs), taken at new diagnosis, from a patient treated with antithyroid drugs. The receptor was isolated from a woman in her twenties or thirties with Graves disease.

CDR3 amino acids: CSARDFERGDTGELFF. As DNA, the CDR3 is TGCAGTGCTAGAGATTTTGAGCGGGGGGACACCGGGGAGCTGTTTTTT. The chain is built from TRBV20-1 and TRBJ2-2; 9 bases align to TRBD2. After removal of 0 bases from V and 3 bases from J, the junction contained 5 bases not matched to a gene. The CDR3 sequence is 16 residues long. CDR1 and CDR2 from the germline V gene are DFQATT and SNEGSKA (reference sequence).